This T cell receptor (beta chain) was recorded in a study of T cell responses to AZD1222 COVID-19 vaccine. Study-level points and caveats: Recipients of AZD1222 seropositive at baseline numbered only five or six.

With respect to this clone: Its antigen is still unknown.

Here immunoSEQ multiplex PCR was the method, and the copy in TCRdb shows in-frame clones only, minus some. Of some 150,000 clones in the sample, roughly nine tenths are singletons; the top ten hold 1.5% to 2%. The germline gives CDR1 SGHVS, CDR2 FQNEAQ. V gave up 0 bases and J gave up 7 bases, with 9 bases separating them. The CDR3 extends over 14 amino acids. The chain recombines TRBV7-8 with TRBJ1-4; no firm D call. The sequence was collected from an adult in good health. The sample here was peripheral blood, taken on day 0 of AZD1222 vaccination. CDR3: CASSLALVSEKLFF. The DNA of the CDR3 is TGTGCCAGCAGCTTAGCGTTGGTCAGTGAAAAACTGTTTTTT.